This T cell receptor beta chain was sequenced during a study of Graves' ophthalmopathy and Graves' hyperthyroidism. Findings of the study overall: Most thyroid clonotypes with frequency above 0.001 were detected in blood too. The model flagged ophthalmopathy progression at more than 70% sensitivity and around 72% specificity.

Scientists amplified the TCR beta CDR3 regions from RNA transcripts. A first-round RT-PCR used HTBI primers, followed by a second-round multiplex PCR. In TCRdb, the multiplex PCR reads were re-called with MiXCR into one record per CDR3 protein. The sample has 1 million to 1.3 million distinct CDR3 sequences; less than 45% are singletons. This clonotype was picked up many times. No antigen is known for it. Deletions cut 6 bases from V and 6 bases from J, with 19 bases between. The CDR3 length is 14 residues. The germline V gene has CDR1 SGHRS and CDR2 YFSETQ. The authors enrolled newly diagnosed hyperthyroidism patients aged 18 to 65 with under 2 months' duration.

The chain uses TRBV5-1 and TRBJ2-7, with a tentative D call TRBD2 (5 bases). Specimen: peripheral blood or thyroid tissue (not recorded which). This TCR derives from an adult man with Graves' hyperthyroidism. CDR3 residues: CASTISAAGGEQYF. The CDR3 DNA sequence: TGCGCCAGCACCATCTCGGCAGCTGGAGGCGAGCAGTACTTC.